Listed below are T cell receptor beta chains from one sample, sequenced in a study of early T cells in non-severe SARS-CoV-2 infection. TCRdb processed the 5' RACE reads anew with MiXCR; each CDR3 protein has one entry. The data show about 31,000 distinct CDR3 sequences, with roughly 6.6% seen just once and about 13% held by the top ten. The input for sequencing was whole blood, taken at baseline. All receptors derive from an adult who was a healthcare worker with PCR-confirmed SARS-CoV-2 infection or an uninfected control (not recorded which). Both conserved end residues are trimmed from each CDR3. The order of the fields is V gene, J gene, CDR3 protein.

V gene: TRBV29-1
J gene: TRBJ2-3
CDR3 protein: SVTGTDTQY

V gene: TRBV29-1
J gene: TRBJ2-1
CDR3 protein: SVEGAFYNEQF

V gene: TRBV24-1
J gene: TRBJ2-3
CDR3 protein: ATSDSPSSGRADTQY

V gene: TRBV20-1
J gene: TRBJ2-1
CDR3 protein: SARRLAGVHNEQF

V gene: TRBV7-3
J gene: TRBJ2-1
CDR3 protein: ASSLNPTDNEQF

V gene: TRBV28
J gene: TRBJ2-5
CDR3 protein: ASSRQTSIRYKGETQY

V gene: TRBV27
J gene: TRBJ1-5
CDR3 protein: ASSATGGVYQPQH

V gene: TRBV5-1
J gene: TRBJ1-3
CDR3 protein: ASSFRPGTGNTIY

V gene: TRBV20-1
J gene: TRBJ2-7
CDR3 protein: SAPGLAGAYEQY

V gene: TRBV24-1
J gene: TRBJ2-3
CDR3 protein: ATGPTGMDTQY

V gene: TRBV12-3/TRBV12-4
J gene: TRBJ1-3
CDR3 protein: ASRVLSSGNTIY

V gene: TRBV5-1
J gene: TRBJ2-1
CDR3 protein: ASSHADRNNEQF

V gene: TRBV20-1
J gene: TRBJ2-5
CDR3 protein: SARKTNKETQY

V gene: TRBV7-2
J gene: TRBJ2-2
CDR3 protein: ASSFSSGNTGELF

V gene: TRBV27
J gene: TRBJ1-5
CDR3 protein: ASSLGAGFGQPQH

V gene: TRBV28
J gene: TRBJ2-7
CDR3 protein: ASSLFSPGAISYEQY